These T cell receptor beta chains were read from a single sample in a study of T cell changes during pregnancy in multiple sclerosis. The data were produced by immunoSEQ multiplex PCR, yet TCRdb's version contains in-frame clones alone and is incomplete. The sample lists about 42,000 clones, approximately 92% occurring once. The sample here was CD4+ T cells from peripheral blood mononuclear cells, taken after pregnancy. The receptors were gathered from a female donor in good health, enrolled as a control in a pregnancy study. Both conserved end residues are part of each CDR3. Fields, in order: J gene, D gene, V gene, clone size, CDR3 DNA, CDR3 protein. A D gene is named only where the DNA matches it firmly. Not all rows give a size; the values are once, few, many and, for expanded clones, a class.

TRBJ1-4,TRBD1,TRBV7-2,NA,TGTGCCAGCAGCCGACGTGGGACAGGGGGGAATGAAAAACTGTTTTTT,CASSRRGTGGNEKLFF
TRBJ2-1,NA,TRBV27,NA,TGTGCCAGCAGTCAACAGGTCTACAATGAGCAGTTCTTC,CASSQQVYNEQFF
TRBJ2-7,NA,TRBV20-1,NA,TGCAGTGCCTTGGACTCTGACGAGCAGTACTTC,CSALDSDEQYF
TRBJ1-5,NA,TRBV19,NA,TGTGCCAGTAGTATCCGACAGTGGGGTAGCAATCAGCCCCAGCATTTT,CASSIRQWGSNQPQHF
TRBJ1-2,NA,TRBV28,NA,TGTGCCACTCGCCCGGGGGGCGCAGGCTACACCTTC,CATRPGGAGYTF
TRBJ2-1,TRBD1,TRBV2,few,TGTGCCAGCAGTGGCGGGACAGGTCTTCGGAATGAGCAGTTCTTC,CASSGGTGLRNEQFF
TRBJ1-2,NA,TRBV4-2,NA,TGTGCCAGCAGCCAAGGAGAGACCAGGGAAGGCTATGGCTACACCTTC,CASSQGETREGYGYTF
TRBJ2-7,TRBD1,TRBV28,NA,TGTGCCAGCAGTCCAGGACAGGGATACTCCTACGAGCAGTACTTC,CASSPGQGYSYEQYF
TRBJ1-3,NA,TRBV6-5,NA,TGTGCCAGCAGTTACTCTGGGCTGGCCTCTGGAAACACCATATATTTT,CASSYSGLASGNTIYF
TRBJ1-2,NA,TRBV5-1,once,TGCGCCAGCAGCTTGGAACAGGGAAACTGGAATGGCTACACCTTC,CASSLEQGNWNGYTF
TRBJ2-3,TRBD2,TRBV29-1,NA,TGCAGCGTTGACTCTAGCGGGGTCACAGATACGCAGTATTTT,CSVDSSGVTDTQYF
TRBJ1-2,NA,TRBV5-4,once,TGTGCCAGCAGCTTTGGGGGCGAGGACTATGGCTACACCTTC,CASSFGGEDYGYTF
TRBJ2-7,TRBD1,TRBV7-9,once,TGTGCCAGCGGGACAGTACAACTTTACGAGCAGTACTTC,CASGTVQLYEQYF
TRBJ1-1,TRBD1,TRBV28,NA,TGTGCCAGCAGGGGGACAGGGTTGGGCACTGAAGCTTTCTTT,CASRGTGLGTEAFF
TRBJ1-1,NA,TRBV7-9,few,TGTGCCAGCACCCTTCGGGCAGGGGACACTGAAGCTTTCTTT,CASTLRAGDTEAFF
TRBJ2-3,TRBD2,TRBV6-5,once,TGTGCCAGCAGTACCTCTAGCGGGGTGGATACGCAGTATTTT,CASSTSSGVDTQYF
TRBJ1-2,NA,TRBV11-2,NA,TGTGCCAGCAGCTTTCTTTTCTCGGCAGGGTCGCGTCTTGGCTACACCTTC,CASSFLFSAGSRLGYTF
TRBJ2-5,NA,TRBV5-4,NA,TGTGCCAGCAGCCTAAGCCCCGGAGAGACCCAGTACTTC,CASSLSPGETQYF
TRBJ2-7,TRBD1,TRBV7-3,NA,TGTGCCAGCAGCACGGACAGGTCCGACGAGCAGTACTTC,CASSTDRSDEQYF
TRBJ2-2,TRBD2,TRBV9,NA,TGTGCCAGCAGCGCCCCTAGCGGGCTAGCAGGCGGGGAGCTGTTTTTT,CASSAPSGLAGGELFF
TRBJ2-7,NA,TRBV12-1,NA,TGTGCCAACTCCGGTTCCCACGAGCAGTACTTC,CANSGSHEQYF
TRBJ1-4,NA,TRBV10-1,NA,TGCGCCAGCAGCCCGGGACTGATGAATGAAAAACTGTTTTTT,CASSPGLMNEKLFF
TRBJ1-4,NA,TRBV28,NA,TGTGCCAGCAGTCTCGGCAGGGCCGGAAATGAAAAACTGTTTTTT,CASSLGRAGNEKLFF
TRBJ2-3,TRBD1,TRBV2,NA,TGTGCCAGCAGTTTGCTCAGCAGGGGGCGAGGAGATACGCAGTATTTT,CASSLLSRGRGDTQYF
TRBJ2-6,NA,TRBV7-9,NA,TGTGCCAGCAGCTCGTTCTCTGGGGCCAACGTCCTGACTTTC,CASSSFSGANVLTF
TRBJ1-2,NA,TRBV28,once,TGTGCCAGCAGTTTCGAGGGTTTCGGCTACACCTTC,CASSFEGFGYTF
TRBJ1-6,TRBD1,TRBV7-9,once,TGTGCCAGCAGCCCGGGACAGGGAACCTATAATTCACCCCTCCACTTT,CASSPGQGTYNSPLHF
TRBJ1-2,TRBD1,TRBV27,NA,TGTGCCAGCAGTTTAGAGGGACAGAACTATGGCTACACCTTC,CASSLEGQNYGYTF
TRBJ2-3,TRBD2,TRBV11-2,NA,TGTGCCAGCAGCCCAGGACTAGCGGGCACAGATACGCAGTATTTT,CASSPGLAGTDTQYF
TRBJ2-7,NA,TRBV2,NA,TGTGCCAGCAGTGATGGCCTCTCCTACGAGCAGTACTTC,CASSDGLSYEQYF
TRBJ1-3,NA,TRBV6-1,NA,TGTGCCAGCAGTGAAAAGCCTGGAAACACCATATATTTT,CASSEKPGNTIYF
TRBJ1-1,NA,TRBV6-5,NA,TGTGCCAGCAGTTACCGGGGGAATACTGAAGCTTTCTTT,CASSYRGNTEAFF
TRBJ1-2,NA,TRBV19,NA,TGTGCCAGTAGCCCAGACGGGGAGTACTATGGCTACACCTTC,CASSPDGEYYGYTF
TRBJ2-7,NA,TRBV28,NA,TGTGCCAGCAGTTTGCCCGGGACACCTGCCTACGAGCAGTACTTC,CASSLPGTPAYEQYF
TRBJ2-3,NA,TRBV7-3,NA,TGTGCCAGCAGCTTGACTAAGGCAGATACGCAGTATTTT,CASSLTKADTQYF
TRBJ2-7,TRBD2,TRBV28,once,TGTGCCAGCATAAGCACGGGAGGGGTCGAGCAGTACTTC,CASISTGGVEQYF
TRBJ1-2,NA,TRBV28,NA,TGTGCCAGCAGTTTATTTGGAGGATACTCCTATGGCTACACCTTC,CASSLFGGYSYGYTF
TRBJ2-7,TRBD2,TRBV28,NA,TGTGCCAGCAGTCCCCTCGCTATACGGACTAGGGCCTACGAGCAGTACTTC,CASSPLAIRTRAYEQYF
TRBJ2-5,TRBD2,TRBV7-2,NA,TGTGCCAGCAGCACCCCGGCGCGGGAGGGCAAGACCCAGTACTTC,CASSTPAREGKTQYF
TRBJ2-2,TRBD1,TRBV6-5,few,TGTGCCACTCGCCAGGGGGCGAACACCGGGGAGCTGTTTTTT,CATRQGANTGELFF
TRBJ1-5,TRBD1,TRBV28,NA,TGTGCCAGCACCCTCCAAGGAAGGGGGCTCAATCAGCCCCAGCATTTT,CASTLQGRGLNQPQHF
TRBJ1-3,NA,TRBV7-6,NA,TGTGCCAGCAGCTTAGCGCAGGGAAACACCATATATTTT,CASSLAQGNTIYF
TRBJ2-1,NA,TRBV12-5,NA,TGTGCTAGTGGTCCCTTGGGGGGCTCCTACAATGAGCAGTTCTTC,CASGPLGGSYNEQFF
TRBJ2-7,NA,TRBV7-9,NA,TGTGCCAGCAGCTTAAATAGGGGGGGGCGGTCCTCCGACTACGAGCAGTACTTC,CASSLNRGGRSSDYEQYF
TRBJ1-1,TRBD1,TRBV5-1,NA,TGCGCCAGCAGCTGGGACAGGGACACTGAAGCTTTCTTT,CASSWDRDTEAFF
TRBJ2-2,NA,TRBV6-6,NA,TGTGCCAGCAGTCCCTCTGGGGGGACTAACACCGGGGAGCTGTTTTTT,CASSPSGGTNTGELFF
TRBJ2-7,TRBD1,TRBV7-9,NA,TGTGCCAGCAGCCGGGACAGGGCCCCTTCCTACGAGCAGTACTTC,CASSRDRAPSYEQYF
TRBJ1-4,NA,TRBV4-2,NA,TGTGCCAGCACCCGTCTTGTAACTAATGAAAAACTGTTTTTT,CASTRLVTNEKLFF